A selection of T cell receptor beta chains follows, all from one sample in a study of blood T cell repertoires in COVID-19. TCRdb's copy holds only in-frame clones and misses some; the assay was immunoSEQ multiplex PCR. The data hold fewer than 100,000 clones, with 91% observed a single time. Sequenced sample: peripheral blood. Receptor source: a woman in her forties or fifties in a cohort sampled during active COVID-19. Both conserved end residues are part of each CDR3. D genes are given only for firm matches. Size tells how often a clone was seen (once, few, many) or the class of an expanded clone, and some rows leave it out.

V: TRBV18; D: .; size: .; J: TRBJ2-2; CDR3: CASAEALDTGELFF; DNA: TGTGCCAGCGCCGAGGCGTTGGACACCGGGGAGCTGTTTTTT
V: TRBV5-1; D: .; size: .; J: TRBJ2-1; CDR3: CASLKDSSYNEQFF; DNA: TGCGCCAGCTTGAAAGACAGCTCCTACAATGAGCAGTTCTTC
V: TRBV6-6; D: TRBD1; size: .; J: TRBJ2-6; CDR3: CASRRQGAGANVLTF; DNA: TGTGCCAGCAGGCGTCAGGGGGCCGGGGCCAACGTCCTGACTTTC
V: TRBV9; D: .; size: .; J: TRBJ2-2; CDR3: CASTQGRGNTGELFF; DNA: TGTGCCAGCACCCAAGGGCGGGGGAACACCGGGGAGCTGTTTTTT
V: TRBV30; D: .; size: .; J: TRBJ1-6; CDR3: CAWTQVSNSPLHF; DNA: TGTGCCTGGACCCAGGTTTCGAATTCACCCCTCCACTTT
V: TRBV9; D: .; size: .; J: TRBJ1-6; CDR3: CASSVSQGGSPLHF; DNA: TGTGCCAGCAGCGTAAGCCAGGGTGGGTCACCCCTCCACTTT
V: TRBV7-3; D: .; size: .; J: TRBJ1-5; CDR3: CASSLHPQGTKNQPQHF; DNA: TGTGCCAGCAGCCTTCACCCTCAGGGGACGAAAAATCAGCCCCAGCATTTT
V: TRBV6-6; D: .; size: .; J: TRBJ1-4; CDR3: CASSSLAAGGGEKLFF; DNA: TGTGCCAGCAGCTCACTCGCCGCGGGCGGTGGTGAAAAACTGTTTTTT
V: TRBV4-2; D: TRBD2; size: .; J: TRBJ2-1; CDR3: CASSQAPASGIVEQFF; DNA: TGTGCCAGCAGCCAAGCCCCGGCTAGCGGGATCGTTGAGCAGTTCTTC
V: TRBV5-1; D: TRBD2; size: .; J: TRBJ2-1; CDR3: CASSPYTTSGGGEQFF; DNA: TGCGCCAGCAGCCCGTATACTACTAGCGGGGGCGGTGAGCAGTTCTTC
V: TRBV5-1; D: .; size: .; J: TRBJ2-6; CDR3: CASTEPGTWRGGANVLTF; DNA: TGCGCCAGCACCGAACCCGGGACATGGAGAGGTGGGGCCAACGTCCTGACTTTC
V: TRBV4-2; D: .; size: .; J: TRBJ2-7; CDR3: CASSQGTGTYEQYF; DNA: TGTGCCAGCAGCCAAGGAACCGGGACCTACGAGCAGTACTTC
V: TRBV2; D: .; size: .; J: TRBJ2-7; CDR3: CAPRRSGSFYEQYF; DNA: TGTGCCCCCCGAAGGAGCGGAAGCTTCTACGAGCAGTACTTC
V: TRBV6-5; D: TRBD1; size: .; J: TRBJ2-7; CDR3: CAIIRDSVYEQYF; DNA: TGTGCCATCATAAGGGACAGTGTGTACGAGCAGTACTTC
V: TRBV18; D: TRBD1; size: .; J: TRBJ2-4; CDR3: CASSPPGGQSVSGKNIQYF; DNA: TGTGCCAGCTCACCGCCAGGGGGACAGAGCGTTTCGGGTAAAAACATTCAGTACTTC
V: TRBV5-4; D: TRBD1; size: .; J: TRBJ1-6; CDR3: CASSLAGGARNSPLHF; DNA: TGTGCCAGCAGCTTGGCAGGGGGCGCGAGGAATTCACCCCTCCACTTT
V: TRBV19; D: TRBD2; size: once; J: TRBJ2-3; CDR3: CASKPGLAARADTQYF; DNA: TGTGCCAGTAAGCCGGGACTAGCGGCTCGGGCAGATACGCAGTATTTT
V: TRBV27; D: .; size: .; J: TRBJ1-5; CDR3: CASSSGLHNQPQHF; DNA: TGTGCCAGCAGTTCGGGACTGCACAATCAGCCCCAGCATTTT
V: TRBV28; D: .; size: .; J: TRBJ1-5; CDR3: CASSLDRLQPQHF; DNA: TGTGCCAGCAGTTTAGACAGGTTGCAGCCCCAGCATTTT
V: TRBV7-9; D: .; size: .; J: TRBJ1-5; CDR3: CASSLGTARDQPQHF; DNA: TGTGCCAGCAGCTTAGGGACAGCCAGGGATCAGCCCCAGCATTTT
V: TRBV6-5; D: .; size: .; J: TRBJ2-5; CDR3: CATSLSGLQETQYF; DNA: TGTGCCACCAGCCTTAGCGGCCTCCAAGAGACCCAGTACTTC
V: TRBV6-6; D: .; size: .; J: TRBJ1-6; CDR3: CASSSGGDNSPLHF; DNA: TGTGCCAGCAGCTCGGGGGGAGATAATTCACCCCTCCACTTT
V: TRBV28; D: TRBD1; size: .; J: TRBJ2-7; CDR3: CASSLPDRYYEQYF; DNA: TGTGCCAGCAGTTTACCGGACAGGTACTACGAGCAGTACTTC
V: TRBV6-2/TRBV6-3; D: TRBD1; size: .; J: TRBJ1-5; CDR3: CASSPDRGEHQPQHF; DNA: TGTGCCAGCAGCCCCGACAGGGGAGAACATCAGCCCCAGCATTTT
V: TRBV30; D: .; size: .; J: TRBJ1-5; CDR3: CAWSVRQGQQPQHF; DNA: TGTGCCTGGAGTGTACGCCAGGGGCAACAGCCCCAGCATTTT
V: TRBV5-6; D: TRBD2; size: .; J: TRBJ2-2; CDR3: CASSLRTSGNTGELFF; DNA: TGTGCCAGCAGCTTACGGACTAGCGGAAACACCGGGGAGCTGTTTTTT
V: TRBV19; D: .; size: .; J: TRBJ2-1; CDR3: CASSRYQNEQFF; DNA: TGTGCCAGTAGTAGATACCAGAATGAGCAGTTCTTC
V: TRBV7-9; D: .; size: few; J: TRBJ2-2; CDR3: CASSLAGSGTGELFF; DNA: TGTGCCAGCAGCTTAGCGGGTTCGGGGACCGGGGAGCTGTTTTTT
V: TRBV2; D: TRBD1; size: .; J: TRBJ1-2; CDR3: CASSERLRTGRGYTF; DNA: TGTGCCAGCAGTGAAAGGTTACGGACAGGGAGAGGCTACACCTTC
V: TRBV27; D: .; size: .; J: TRBJ1-5; CDR3: CASSFQGYQPQHF; DNA: TGTGCCAGCAGTTTTCAGGGGTATCAGCCCCAGCATTTT
V: TRBV11-3; D: TRBD2; size: .; J: TRBJ2-7; CDR3: CASSLDFGSGGRVYEQYF; DNA: TGTGCCAGCAGCTTAGATTTCGGTTCTGGCGGGAGGGTCTACGAGCAGTACTTC
V: TRBV24-1; D: .; size: .; J: TRBJ2-3; CDR3: CATSPRGDTQYF; DNA: TGTGCCACCAGCCCTCGGGGAGATACGCAGTATTTT
V: TRBV5-1; D: .; size: .; J: TRBJ2-2; CDR3: CASRSQGLNTGELFF; DNA: TGCGCCAGCAGGTCCCAGGGACTGAACACCGGGGAGCTGTTTTTT
V: TRBV10-1; D: TRBD1; size: .; J: TRBJ2-5; CDR3: CASSESGGQGKETQYF; DNA: TGCGCCAGCAGTGAGTCGGGGGGACAGGGAAAAGAGACCCAGTACTTC
V: TRBV27; D: TRBD1; size: .; J: TRBJ2-1; CDR3: CASSPDRGFVVEQFF; DNA: TGTGCCAGCAGTCCGGACAGGGGATTCGTCGTTGAGCAGTTCTTC
V: TRBV11-3; D: .; size: .; J: TRBJ2-4; CDR3: CASSRGHDKNIQYF; DNA: TGTGCCAGCAGCCGAGGACACGACAAAAACATTCAGTACTTC
V: TRBV10-3; D: TRBD2; size: .; J: TRBJ2-1; CDR3: CAITGNRASGLPNEQFF; DNA: TGTGCCATCACGGGGAATAGGGCTAGCGGCCTACCTAATGAGCAGTTCTTC
V: TRBV5-1; D: .; size: .; J: TRBJ2-1; CDR3: CASSLAVVRGSGEQFF; DNA: TGCGCCAGCAGCTTGGCGGTCGTGCGGGGATCAGGAGAGCAGTTCTTC
V: TRBV12-3/TRBV12-4; D: .; size: .; J: TRBJ1-1; CDR3: CASSFMGPEAFF; DNA: TGTGCCAGCAGTTTCATGGGGCCTGAAGCTTTCTTT
V: TRBV10-3; D: TRBD1; size: .; J: TRBJ2-7; CDR3: CATSAGTEGEQYF; DNA: TGTGCCACCTCCGCCGGGACAGAAGGCGAGCAGTACTTC
V: TRBV10-3; D: .; size: .; J: TRBJ1-5; CDR3: CAIMEQENQPQHF; DNA: TGTGCCATCATGGAACAGGAGAATCAGCCCCAGCATTTT
V: TRBV14; D: TRBD2; size: .; J: TRBJ2-7; CDR3: CASSHSLADYEQYF; DNA: TGTGCCAGCAGCCATTCGCTAGCGGACTACGAGCAGTACTTC
V: TRBV11-3; D: .; size: .; J: TRBJ1-1; CDR3: CASSLTGGTEAFF; DNA: TGTGCCAGCAGCTTAACCGGTGGCACTGAAGCTTTCTTT
V: TRBV28; D: .; size: once; J: TRBJ1-6; CDR3: CASSPRRGARTNNSPLHF; DNA: TGTGCCAGCAGTCCGCGCCGGGGGGCCAGAACGAATAATTCACCCCTCCACTTT
V: TRBV5-1; D: TRBD1; size: .; J: TRBJ2-3; CDR3: CASSRGTGGQDTQYF; DNA: TGCGCCAGCAGCCGAGGGACAGGAGGACAAGATACGCAGTATTTT
V: TRBV6-1; D: .; size: .; J: TRBJ2-1; CDR3: CASSEQGVAGAAEQFF; DNA: TGTGCCAGCAGTGAACAGGGTGTGGCGGGGGCCGCTGAGCAGTTCTTC
V: TRBV7-9; D: .; size: .; J: TRBJ1-1; CDR3: CASSWGDTEAFF; DNA: TGTGCCAGCAGCTGGGGGGACACTGAAGCTTTCTTT
V: TRBV6-6; D: TRBD2; size: few; J: TRBJ2-1; CDR3: CASSFPGTSGSNEQFF; DNA: TGTGCCAGCAGCTTCCCCGGGACTAGCGGGAGCAATGAGCAGTTCTTC
V: TRBV25-1; D: TRBD1; size: .; J: TRBJ1-4; CDR3: CASSEYLGQGGKLFF; DNA: TGTGCCAGCAGTGAATATTTGGGACAGGGGGGAAAACTGTTTTTT
V: TRBV7-9; D: TRBD1; size: .; J: TRBJ2-1; CDR3: CASSLPQGIDEQFF; DNA: TGTGCCAGCAGCTTACCACAGGGGATTGATGAGCAGTTCTTC
V: TRBV11-2; D: TRBD2; size: .; J: TRBJ2-7; CDR3: CASSLFMGLAGVLPYEQYF; DNA: TGTGCCAGCAGCTTATTTATGGGACTAGCGGGAGTTTTACCCTACGAGCAGTACTTC
V: TRBV28; D: TRBD1; size: .; J: TRBJ1-6; CDR3: CASRTGTGQSPLHF; DNA: TGTGCCAGCAGAACCGGGACAGGGCAGTCTCCCCTCCACTTT
V: TRBV18; D: .; size: .; J: TRBJ2-4; CDR3: CASSPGAQAKNIQYF; DNA: TGTGCCAGCTCACCAGGGGCCCAAGCCAAAAACATTCAGTACTTC
V: TRBV30; D: TRBD1; size: .; J: TRBJ2-4; CDR3: CAWSVKGAWDIQYF; DNA: TGTGCCTGGAGTGTGAAGGGGGCTTGGGACATTCAGTACTTC